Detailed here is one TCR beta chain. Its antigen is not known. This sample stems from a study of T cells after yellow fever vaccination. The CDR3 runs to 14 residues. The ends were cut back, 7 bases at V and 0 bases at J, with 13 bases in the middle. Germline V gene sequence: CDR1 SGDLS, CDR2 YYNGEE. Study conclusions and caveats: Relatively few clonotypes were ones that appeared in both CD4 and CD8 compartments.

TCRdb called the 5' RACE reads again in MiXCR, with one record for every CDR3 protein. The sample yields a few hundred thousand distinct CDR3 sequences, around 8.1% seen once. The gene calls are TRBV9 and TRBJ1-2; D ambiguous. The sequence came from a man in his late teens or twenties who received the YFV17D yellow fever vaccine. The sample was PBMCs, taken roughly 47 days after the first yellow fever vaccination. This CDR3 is CASVPGSANYGYTF. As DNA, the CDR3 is TGTGCCAGCGTACCGGGTTCAGCTAACTATGGCTACACCTTC. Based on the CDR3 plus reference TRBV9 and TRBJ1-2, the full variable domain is DSGVTQTPKHLITATGQRVTLRCSPRSGDLSVYWYQQSLDQGLQFLIQYYNGEERAKGNILERFSAQQFPDLHSELNLSSLELGDSALYFCASVPGSANYGYTFGSGTRLTVV.